This TCR beta chain stems from a study of OX40 agonist ivuxolimab in advanced cancers. As for the study in general: The study reported partial responses in three patients: one hepatocellular carcinoma, two cutaneous melanoma.

Study-wide results and caveats: Researchers report that CD8+ T cells had, on average, more expanded clones than CD4+.

The table came from immunoSEQ multiplex PCR; TCRdb's copy has only in-frame clones and leaves some out. Of approximately 70,000 clones listed, around 86% are singletons. CDR1 is MNHNY and CDR2 is SVGAGI in the germline V gene (reference sequence). V was pared by 2 bases and J by 2 bases, with 10 bases between. The CDR3 spans 15 residues. People who had autoimmune disease history or systemic immunosuppression were excluded. The timepoints at which blood was sampled were baseline, cycle 4 day 1, and cycle 7 day 1. Note on this clone: Its antigen is unidentified.

Sequenced here: CD4+ or CD8+ T cells sorted from blood, sampled in a trial of the OX40 agonist ivuxolimab. This sequence was found in an adult with an advanced solid tumor such as melanoma, head and neck, liver or kidney cancer. J is TRBJ1-5 and V is TRBV6-6, with a tentative D call TRBD1 (5 bases). This CDR3 reads CASSYLRVGNQPQHF. The CDR3 region has the DNA TGTGCCAGCAGTTACCTCAGGGTTGGCAATCAGCCCCAGCATTTT.